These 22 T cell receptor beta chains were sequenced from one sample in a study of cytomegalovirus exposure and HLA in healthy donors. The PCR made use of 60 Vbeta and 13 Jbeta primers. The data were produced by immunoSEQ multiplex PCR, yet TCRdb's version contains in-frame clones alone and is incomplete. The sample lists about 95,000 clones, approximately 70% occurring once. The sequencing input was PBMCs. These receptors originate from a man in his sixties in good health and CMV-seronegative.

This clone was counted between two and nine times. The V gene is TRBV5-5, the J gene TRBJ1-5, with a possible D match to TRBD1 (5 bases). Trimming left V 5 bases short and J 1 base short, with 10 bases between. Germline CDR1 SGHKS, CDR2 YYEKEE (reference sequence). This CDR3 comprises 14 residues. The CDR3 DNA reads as TGTGCCAGCAGTATTCGGGGGAGCAATCAGCCCCAGCATTTT. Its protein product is CASSIRGSNQPQHF.

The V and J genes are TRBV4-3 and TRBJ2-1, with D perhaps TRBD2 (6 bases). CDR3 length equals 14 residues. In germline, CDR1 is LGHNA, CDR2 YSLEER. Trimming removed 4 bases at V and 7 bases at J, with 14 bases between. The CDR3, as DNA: TGCGCCAGCAGCCCAAACCGGGGAGGTAATGAGCAGTTCTTC. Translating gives CASSPNRGGNEQFF.

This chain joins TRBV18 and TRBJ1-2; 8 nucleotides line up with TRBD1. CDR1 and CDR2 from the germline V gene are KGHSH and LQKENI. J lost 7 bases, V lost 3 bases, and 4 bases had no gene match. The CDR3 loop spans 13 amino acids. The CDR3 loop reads CASSPDRDTGYTF. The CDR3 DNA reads TGTGCCAGCTCACCGGACAGGGACACTGGCTACACCTTC. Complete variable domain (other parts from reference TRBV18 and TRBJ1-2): NAGVMQNPRHLVRRRGQEARLRCSPMKGHSHVYWYRQLPEEGLKFMVYLQKENIIDESGMPKERFSAEFPKEGPSILRIQQVVRGDSAAYFCASSPDRDTGYTFGSGTRLTVV.

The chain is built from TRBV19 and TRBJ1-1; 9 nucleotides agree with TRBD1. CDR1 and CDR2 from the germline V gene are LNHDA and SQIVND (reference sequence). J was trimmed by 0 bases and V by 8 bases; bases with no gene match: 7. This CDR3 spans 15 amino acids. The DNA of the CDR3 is TGTGCCAGTCGGACAGGGGCAGGAATGAACACTGAAGCTTTCTTT. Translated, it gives CASRTGAGMNTEAFF.

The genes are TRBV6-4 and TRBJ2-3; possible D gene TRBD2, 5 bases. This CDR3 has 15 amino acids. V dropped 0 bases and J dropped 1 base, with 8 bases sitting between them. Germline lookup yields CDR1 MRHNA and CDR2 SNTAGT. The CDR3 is CASSDSEAGTDTQYF. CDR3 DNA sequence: TGTGCCAGCAGTGACTCGGAGGCTGGCACAGATACGCAGTATTTT.

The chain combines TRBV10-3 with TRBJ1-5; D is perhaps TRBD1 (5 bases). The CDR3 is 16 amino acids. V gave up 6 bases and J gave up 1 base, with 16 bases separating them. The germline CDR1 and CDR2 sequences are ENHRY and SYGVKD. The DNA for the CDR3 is TGTGCCATCAGCGCGAGCAGGGAAAGGAGCAATCAGCCCCAGCATTTT. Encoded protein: CAISASRERSNQPQHF.

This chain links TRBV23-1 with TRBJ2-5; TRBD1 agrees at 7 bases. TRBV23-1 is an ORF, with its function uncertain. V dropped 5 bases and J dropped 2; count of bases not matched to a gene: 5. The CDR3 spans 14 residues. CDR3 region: CASSARDRQETQYF. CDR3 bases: TGCGCCAGCAGTGCCCGGGACAGACAAGAGACCCAGTACTTC.

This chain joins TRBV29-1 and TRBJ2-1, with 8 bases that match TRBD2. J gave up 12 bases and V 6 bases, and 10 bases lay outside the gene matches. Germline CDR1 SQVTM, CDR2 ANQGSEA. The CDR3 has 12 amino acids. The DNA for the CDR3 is TGCAGCGTGCCAGCGGGGGCCGCTGGGCAGTTCTTC. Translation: CSVPAGAAGQFF.

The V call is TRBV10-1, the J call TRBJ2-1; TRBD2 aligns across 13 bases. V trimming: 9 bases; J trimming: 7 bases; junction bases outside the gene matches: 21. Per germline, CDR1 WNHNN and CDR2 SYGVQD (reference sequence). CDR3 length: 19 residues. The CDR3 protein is CARQAGGLAGTSCRNEQFF. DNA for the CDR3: TGCGCCAGACAGGCGGGGGGACTAGCGGGGACCAGCTGCAGGAATGAGCAGTTCTTC.

The CDR3 sequence: CASSRTGGGDEQFF. CDR3 sequence (DNA): TGCGCCAGCAGCAGGACAGGGGGCGGAGATGAGCAGTTCTTC. The chain carries TRBV5-1 and TRBJ2-1; 11 bases agree with TRBD1. This CDR3 comprises 14 residues. Looked up from germline, CDR1 is SGHRS and CDR2 is YFSETQ. Losses at the gene ends were 4 bases for V and 8 bases for J; bases not matched to a gene: 5. Based on the CDR3 plus reference TRBV5-1 and TRBJ2-1, the full variable domain is KAGVTQTPRYLIKTRGQQVTLSCSPISGHRSVSWYQQTPGQGLQFLFEYFSETQRNKGNFPGRFSGRQFSNSRSEMNVSTLELGDSALYLCASSRTGGGDEQFFGPGTRLTVL.

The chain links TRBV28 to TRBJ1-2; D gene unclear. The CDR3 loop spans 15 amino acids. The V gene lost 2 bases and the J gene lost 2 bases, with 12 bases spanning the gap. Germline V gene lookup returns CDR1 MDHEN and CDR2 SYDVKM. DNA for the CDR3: TGTGCCAGCAGTTTAAACCCAGGCGCGAACTATGGCTACACCTTC. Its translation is CASSLNPGANYGYTF.

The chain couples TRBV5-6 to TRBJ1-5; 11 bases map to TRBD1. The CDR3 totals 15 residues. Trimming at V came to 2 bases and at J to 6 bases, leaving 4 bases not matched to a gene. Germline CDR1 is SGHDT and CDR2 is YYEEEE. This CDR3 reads CASSFRTGGLQPQHF. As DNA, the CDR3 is TGTGCCAGCAGCTTCCGGACAGGGGGCCTTCAGCCCCAGCATTTT.

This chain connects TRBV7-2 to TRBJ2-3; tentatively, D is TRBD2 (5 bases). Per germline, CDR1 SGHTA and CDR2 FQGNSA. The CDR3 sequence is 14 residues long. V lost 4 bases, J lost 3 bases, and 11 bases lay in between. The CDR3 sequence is CASSSTTRTDTQYF. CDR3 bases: TGTGCCAGCAGCTCGACCACTAGGACAGATACGCAGTATTTT.

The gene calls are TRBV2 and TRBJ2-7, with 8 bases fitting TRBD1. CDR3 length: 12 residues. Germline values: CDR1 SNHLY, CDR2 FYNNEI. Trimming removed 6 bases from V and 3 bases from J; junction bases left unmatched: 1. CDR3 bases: TGTGCCAGCAGAACAGGGGGCTACGAGCAGTACTTC. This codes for CASRTGGYEQYF.

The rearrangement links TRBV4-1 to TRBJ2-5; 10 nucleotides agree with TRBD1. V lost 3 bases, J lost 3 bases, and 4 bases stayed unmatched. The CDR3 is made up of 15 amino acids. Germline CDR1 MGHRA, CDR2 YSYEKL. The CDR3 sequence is CASSHPDRGEETQYF. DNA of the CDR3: TGCGCCAGCAGCCACCCGGACAGGGGGGAAGAGACCCAGTACTTC.

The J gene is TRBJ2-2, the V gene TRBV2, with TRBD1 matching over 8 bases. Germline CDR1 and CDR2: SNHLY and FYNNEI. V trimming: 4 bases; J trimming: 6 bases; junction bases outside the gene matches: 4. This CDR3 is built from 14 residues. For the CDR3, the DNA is TGTGCCAGCAGTGTACGACAGGGGCCCGGGGAGCTGTTTTTT. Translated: CASSVRQGPGELFF.

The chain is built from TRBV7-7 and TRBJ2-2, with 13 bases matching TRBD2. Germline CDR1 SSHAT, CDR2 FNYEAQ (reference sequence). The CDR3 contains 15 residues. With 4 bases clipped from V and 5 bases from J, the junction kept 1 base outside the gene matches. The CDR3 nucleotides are TGTGCCAGCAGCTCGACTAGCGGGAGGACCGGGGAGCTGTTTTTT. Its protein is CASSSTSGRTGELFF.

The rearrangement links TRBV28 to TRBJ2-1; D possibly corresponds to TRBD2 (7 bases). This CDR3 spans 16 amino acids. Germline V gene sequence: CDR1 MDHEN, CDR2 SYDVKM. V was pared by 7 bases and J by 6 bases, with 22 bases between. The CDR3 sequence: CASTNGGLAAANEQFF. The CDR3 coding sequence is TGTGCCAGCACCAATGGGGGGCTAGCGGCAGCCAATGAGCAGTTCTTC.

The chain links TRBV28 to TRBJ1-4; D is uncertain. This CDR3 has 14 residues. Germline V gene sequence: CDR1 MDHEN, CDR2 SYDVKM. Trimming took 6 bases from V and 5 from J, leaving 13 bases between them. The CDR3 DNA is TGTGCCAGCAGACAGACATCCCGAAATGAAAAACTGTTTTTT. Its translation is CASRQTSRNEKLFF.

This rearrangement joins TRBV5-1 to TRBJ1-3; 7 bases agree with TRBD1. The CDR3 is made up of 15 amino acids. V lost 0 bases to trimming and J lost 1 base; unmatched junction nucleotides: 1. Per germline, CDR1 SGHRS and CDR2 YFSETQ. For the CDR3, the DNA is TGCGCCAGCAGCTTGGACAGGGGATCTGGAAACACCATATATTTT. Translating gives CASSLDRGSGNTIYF.

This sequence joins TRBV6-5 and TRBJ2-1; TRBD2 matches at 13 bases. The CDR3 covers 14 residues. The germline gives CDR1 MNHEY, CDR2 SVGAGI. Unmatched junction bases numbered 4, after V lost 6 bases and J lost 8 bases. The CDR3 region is CASSGGLAGDEQFF. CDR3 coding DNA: TGTGCCAGCAGCGGAGGACTAGCGGGGGATGAGCAGTTCTTC.

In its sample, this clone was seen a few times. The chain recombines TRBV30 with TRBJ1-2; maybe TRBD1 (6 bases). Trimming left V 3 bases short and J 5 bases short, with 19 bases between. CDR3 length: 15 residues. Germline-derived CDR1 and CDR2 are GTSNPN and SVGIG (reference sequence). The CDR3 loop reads CAWSVRQASEYGYTF. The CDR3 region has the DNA TGTGCCTGGAGCGTACGACAGGCCTCGGAGTATGGCTACACCTTC.